This T cell receptor beta chain was recorded in a study of blood T cell repertoires in COVID-19 (dated by TCRdb to the early 2020s). Regarding the research as a whole: Collaborator samples came from the United States, Italy and Spain and covered acute and convalescent phases of COVID-19. Deeply sampled blood TCRbeta repertoires from subjects exposed to, actively infected with, or recovered from COVID-19 were included in the dataset. The sample metadata nearly always contained a de-identified subject ID, COVID-19 status, age in years and sex. The material from the prospective study consisted of cDNA or gDNA derived from T cells, B-cell-depleted T cells, or PBMCs. The samples were drawn from the first 160 participants of the ongoing ImmuneRACE study and from roughly 1,300 subjects provided by 6 global collaborators. The repertoires were made available in a free public database intended to serve as a resource for research on the immune response to SARS-CoV-2. Where available, HLA class I and class II types were obtained from metadata supplied by the sample provider rather than from assay-based typing.

Here is what the overall study found, with its caveats: Clinical and demographic metadata were provided uncurated, with the amount varying by source and participant.

V is cut back by 1 base and J by 4 bases, with 26 bases in the junction unmatched. Via the germline V gene, CDR1 is MGHRA and CDR2 YSYEKL. The CDR3 spans 22 residues, from the cysteine through the phenylalanine. The sequence is cut down to CDR3 DNA, 66 bases in frame from base 1. TCRbeta CDR3 regions were amplified from genomic DNA using the immunoSEQ Assay, a bias-controlled multiplex PCR. Under the source paper's analysis protocol: Nucleated cell counts per sample were estimated from amplification of reference gene primers within the assay. Sequence reads were collapsed and filtered to measure the absolute abundance of every unique TCRbeta CDR3 rearrangement. For each sample, productive Simpson clonality was calculated by taking the square root of Simpson's diversity index across productive rearrangements. Drawn from immuneACCESS, this table holds only the in-frame rearrangements with V and J called that TCRdb kept. Clones are partly lost; checked studies trace under half to an unresolved V gene and leave the rest unexplained. V and J calls plus clone size are reproduced from that table; the DNA served to infer D and trimming. The sample profile shows around 160,000 clones; over 75% of them were found once. Around 8% of the sample is taken by the ten largest.

With respect to this clone: Its antigen has not been determined. No per-base quality is available; no much larger clone lies one base away.

One collaborating source in Seattle enrolled patients during active infection and followed them longitudinally through the course of disease. Whole blood was collected in K2EDTA tubes by collaborating institutions according to the institutions' own protocols. Collaborator samples were shipped for TCRbeta analysis as frozen whole blood, isolated PBMCs, or DNA extracted from either sample type. The sequence came from a woman in her sixties with COVID-19, enrolled during active disease. The specimen was peripheral blood. The receptor chain draws on TRBV4-1 and TRBJ1-1; 8 nucleotides in the junction match TRBD1. The CDR3 region reads CASSQGTSRVGTGLGWGTEAFF. The nucleotides are TGCGCCAGCAGCCAAGGGACGAGCCGTGTGGGGACAGGTCTGGGGTGGGGCACTGAAGCTTTCTTT.